The next 17 T cell receptor beta chains were all read from a single sample in a study of PD-1 blockade in classical Hodgkin lymphoma. All patients relapsed after autologous stem cell transplantation, and brentuximab vedotin exposure varied. The repertoire was sequenced with immunoSEQ multiplex PCR; TCRdb's copy has only in-frame clones and lacks some. The sample contains roughly 92,000 clones, roughly 90% of which appear only once. Sequenced material: peripheral blood mononuclear cells (PBMCs), taken at baseline. The receptors come from a human donor with classical Hodgkin lymphoma.

The chain joins TRBV5-1 to TRBJ1-6; no clear D. V was clipped by 3 bases and J by 10 bases, with 20 bases between them. This CDR3 contains 16 residues. Germline CDR1 reads SGHRS; CDR2 reads YFSETQ. The CDR3 DNA sequence: TGCGCCAGCAGCTCGGAAGCTCCAGCCATCGGGTCACCCCTCCACTTT. Protein: CASSSEAPAIGSPLHF.

The chain recombines TRBV10-3 with TRBJ1-4; 7 nucleotides align to TRBD1. Unmatched junction bases numbered 8, after V lost 6 bases and J lost 7 bases. The CDR3 contains 14 residues. Germline V gene lookup returns CDR1 ENHRY and CDR2 SYGVKD. The CDR3 protein is CAISPSGGGEKLFF. The DNA of the CDR3 is TGTGCCATCAGCCCATCAGGGGGTGGTGAAAAACTGTTTTTT.

The chain uses TRBV19 and TRBJ1-2; 8 bases are shared with TRBD1. This CDR3 has 12 residues. V lost 6 bases to trimming and J lost 8 bases; unmatched junction nucleotides: 5. Germline lookup yields CDR1 LNHDA and CDR2 SQIVND (reference sequence). This chain's CDR3 is CASRTGEGGYTF. The CDR3, as DNA: TGTGCCAGTAGGACAGGGGAAGGAGGCTACACCTTC.

Of note for this clone: Within the sample, other DNA sequences also encode this same CDR3. The rearrangement links TRBV9 to TRBJ2-1; 11 bases align to TRBD2. Losses at the gene ends were 2 bases for V and 8 bases for J; bases not matched to a gene: 6. The CDR3 has 15 residues. Germline-derived CDR1 and CDR2 are SGDLS and YYNGEE. CDR3: CASSVSGRGADEQFF. The CDR3 DNA is TGTGCCAGCAGCGTTAGCGGGAGGGGAGCGGATGAGCAGTTCTTC.

V is TRBV29-1 and J is TRBJ2-1; 10 bases line up with TRBD2. The CDR3 is made up of 17 amino acids. V lost 3 bases, J lost 4 bases, and 12 bases stayed unmatched. Germline V gene lookup returns CDR1 SQVTM and CDR2 ANQGSEA. For the CDR3, the DNA is TGCAGCGTTGATCTAGCGGGAGTCTCCGGGCCATACAATGAGCAGTTCTTC. It codes for CSVDLAGVSGPYNEQFF.

The chain links TRBV27 to TRBJ1-2; D possibly corresponds to TRBD1 (6 bases). Trimming shortened V by 2 bases and J by 5 bases, and 24 bases separated the two germline ends. The CDR3 runs 18 residues. Germline V CDR1 and CDR2: MNHEY, SMNVEV (reference sequence). DNA for the CDR3: TGTGCCAGCAGTTTAACCCCCAGTGGGAGAGGGGGGTGGTATGGCTACACCTTC. Translating gives CASSLTPSGRGGWYGYTF.

This clone was seen only once. The rearrangement links TRBV27 to TRBJ1-4; maybe TRBD1 (5 bases). CDR3 size: 15 residues. Looked up from germline, CDR1 is MNHEY and CDR2 is SMNVEV (reference sequence). Trimming shortened V by 0 bases and J by 7 bases, and 12 bases separated the two germline ends. This chain's CDR3 is CASSLSGGGGEKLFF. The CDR3, as DNA: TGTGCCAGCAGTTTATCGGGGGGTGGTGGTGAAAAACTGTTTTTT.

V usage is TRBV30 and J usage is TRBJ1-1; unclear D gene. The CDR3 has 12 residues. The germline V gene encodes CDR1 GTSNPN and CDR2 SVGIG (reference sequence). Between the trimmed V and J ends, which lost 1 base and 1 base, there was a span of 4 bases. CDR3 residues: CAWSGQNTEAFF. The CDR3, as DNA: TGTGCCTGGAGTGGCCAGAACACTGAAGCTTTCTTT.

The chain is built from TRBV9 and TRBJ1-2; D is possibly TRBD1 (5 bases). V lost 7 bases and J lost 5, with 12 bases in between. The CDR3 sequence is 12 residues long. From germline, CDR1 is SGDLS and CDR2 YYNGEE. The CDR3 loop is CASGGAVYGYTF. The CDR3 DNA reads TGTGCCAGCGGAGGGGCGGTATATGGCTACACCTTC.

The chain links TRBV11-3 to TRBJ2-3; 9 bases align to TRBD2. The CDR3 has 16 residues. J lost 2 bases, V lost 1 base, and 4 bases had no gene match. Germline-derived CDR1 and CDR2 are SGHNT and YENEEA. CDR3 coding DNA: TGTGCCAGCAGCTTAGGGGCGGGAGGGTACACAGATACGCAGTATTTT. Its translation: CASSLGAGGYTDTQYF.

The chain couples TRBV9 to TRBJ2-3, with TRBD2 matching over 8 bases. The CDR3 is 16 residues long. Germline assignment: CDR1 SGDLS and CDR2 YYNGEE. Losses at the gene ends were 0 bases for V and 3 bases for J; bases not matched to a gene: 6. The CDR3 DNA reads as TGTGCCAGCAGCGTAGCCAGCGGGAGTTGGACAGATACGCAGTATTTT. Protein sequence: CASSVASGSWTDTQYF.

The chain combines TRBV30 with TRBJ1-3; D is undetermined. The CDR3 covers 11 residues. Germline lookup yields CDR1 GTSNPN and CDR2 SVGIG (reference sequence). The V end was cut by 4 bases, the J end by 4 bases, with 5 bases between. The CDR3 loop is CAWISGNTIYF. CDR3 sequence (DNA): TGTGCCTGGATCAGCGGAAACACCATATATTTT.

This rearrangement joins TRBV7-2 to TRBJ2-5; D not certain. Trimming removed 4 bases at V and 2 bases at J, with 2 bases between. Germline values: CDR1 SGHTA, CDR2 FQGNSA. This CDR3 contains 11 residues. In DNA form, the CDR3 reads TGTGCCAGCAGCTCACAAGAGACCCAGTACTTC. Translated: CASSSQETQYF. Combining the CDR3 with reference TRBV7-2 and TRBJ2-5 gives the whole variable domain GAGVSQSPSNKVTEKGKDVELRCDPISGHTALYWYRQSLGQGLEFLIYFQGNSAPDKSGLPSDRFSAERTGGSVSTLTIQRTQQEDSAVYLCASSSQETQYFGPGTRLLVL.

V usage is TRBV25-1 and J usage is TRBJ2-7; possibly TRBD1 or TRBD2 for D (6 bases each). Trimming stripped 1 base from V and 4 bases from J, with 11 bases between. The CDR3 runs to 14 residues. The germline gives CDR1 MGHDK, CDR2 SYGVNS. CDR3 sequence: CASSESGGNYEQYF. CDR3 nucleotides: TGTGCCAGCAGTGAATCCGGGGGCAATTACGAGCAGTACTTC.

V usage is TRBV2 and J usage is TRBJ2-7, with 7 nucleotides matching TRBD1. The CDR3 totals 13 residues. V trimming: 8 bases; J trimming: 0 bases; junction bases outside the gene matches: 4. Germline V gives CDR1 SNHLY, CDR2 FYNNEI. CDR3 protein: CASFSGGSYEQYF. The CDR3 DNA follows: TGTGCCAGCTTCTCAGGGGGCTCCTACGAGCAGTACTTC.

The chain couples TRBV11-2 to TRBJ1-3, with D hard to call. Germline CDR1 and CDR2: SGHAT and FQNNGV. Trimming took off 6 bases at V and 0 bases at J, with 15 bases between the two ends. This CDR3 is 16 amino acids long. The CDR3 reads CASRNREGGSGNTIYF. The CDR3 DNA is TGTGCCAGCAGAAATAGGGAGGGAGGCTCTGGAAACACCATATATTTT. Together with reference TRBV11-2 and TRBJ1-3, the CDR3 gives the full variable domain: EAGVAQSPRYKIIEKRQSVAFWCNPISGHATLYWYQQILGQGPKLLIQFQNNGVVDDSQLPKDRFSAERLKGVDSTLKIQPAKLEDSAVYLCASRNREGGSGNTIYFGEGSWLTVV.

The genes are TRBV10-3 and TRBJ1-2; possible D gene TRBD1, 5 bases. The germline V and J ends were trimmed by 7 bases and 0 bases, with 18 bases remaining between them. Germline CDR1 and CDR2: ENHRY and SYGVKD. This CDR3 is 16 amino acids long. The CDR3 region has the DNA TGTGCCATCACTGGACTGTCCGGGGGTCCTAACTATGGCTACACCTTC. This sequence encodes CAITGLSGGPNYGYTF.